This TCR beta chain was sequenced for a study of blood T cell repertoires in COVID-19. Across the whole study: T cells, B-cell-depleted T cells, or PBMCs provided the cDNA or gDNA that served as material.

Source study methods: Reference gene primer amplification yielded estimated nucleated cell counts. The protocol was immunoSEQ multiplex PCR, while the TCRdb copy is restricted to in-frame clones and leaves out a portion. V and J calls and clone size are given by that table; D and trimming were obtained from the DNA. The sample yields 280,000 or so clones, 75% to 90% seen once. This clone has a single count. This CDR3 comprises 16 residues. In germline, CDR1 is SNHLY, CDR2 FYNNEI. V was shortened by 5 bases and J by 0 bases, with 13 bases between the two germline ends. The V call is TRBV2, the J call TRBJ2-2; D not certain. This sequence originates from a woman in her 30s who had recovered from COVID-19. Sequenced: peripheral blood. CDR3 nucleotides: TGTGCCAGCAGTTCCTCTCGAGCGTCGAACACCGGGGAGCTGTTTTTT. Translated: CASSSSRASNTGELFF.